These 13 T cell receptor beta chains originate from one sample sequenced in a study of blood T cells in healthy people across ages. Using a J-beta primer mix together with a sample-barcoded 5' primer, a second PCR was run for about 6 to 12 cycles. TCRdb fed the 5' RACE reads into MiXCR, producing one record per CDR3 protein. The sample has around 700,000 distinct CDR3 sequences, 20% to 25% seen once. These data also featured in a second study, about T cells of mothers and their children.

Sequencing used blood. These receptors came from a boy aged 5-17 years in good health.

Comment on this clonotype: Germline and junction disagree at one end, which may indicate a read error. CDR3 DNA: TGTGCCACCGGGACTAGCAAGTTCTTC. Protein product: CATGTSKFF. V usage is TRBV9 and J usage is TRBJ2-5; 9 bases line up with TRBD2. Germline V lookup: CDR1 SGDLS, CDR2 YYNGEE. The CDR3 has 9 amino acids.

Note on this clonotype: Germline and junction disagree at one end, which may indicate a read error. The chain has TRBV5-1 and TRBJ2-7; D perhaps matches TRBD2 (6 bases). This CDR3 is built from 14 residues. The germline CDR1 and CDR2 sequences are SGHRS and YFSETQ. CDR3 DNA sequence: TGTGCCAGCAGTTTGGAGGGTAGCACCTACGAGCAGTACTTC. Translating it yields CASSLEGSTYEQYF.

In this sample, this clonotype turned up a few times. Written as DNA, the CDR3 is TGTGCCAGCAGCTTAGGCGGGGGCGTCGGAGAGACCCAGTACTTC. It codes for CASSLGGGVGETQYF. This chain uses TRBV7-9 with TRBJ2-5; perhaps TRBD2 as D (7 bases). Looked up from germline, CDR1 is SEHNR and CDR2 is FQNEAQ (reference sequence). The CDR3 runs to 15 residues. V was shortened by 1 base and J by 4 bases, with 13 bases between the two germline ends.

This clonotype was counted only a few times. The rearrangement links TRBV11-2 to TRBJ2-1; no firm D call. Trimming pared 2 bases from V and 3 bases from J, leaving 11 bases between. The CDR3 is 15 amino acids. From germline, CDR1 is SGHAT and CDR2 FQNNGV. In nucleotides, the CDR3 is TGTGCCAGCAGCTTAAGTGGGATTAACTACAATGAGCAGTTCTTC. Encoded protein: CASSLSGINYNEQFF.

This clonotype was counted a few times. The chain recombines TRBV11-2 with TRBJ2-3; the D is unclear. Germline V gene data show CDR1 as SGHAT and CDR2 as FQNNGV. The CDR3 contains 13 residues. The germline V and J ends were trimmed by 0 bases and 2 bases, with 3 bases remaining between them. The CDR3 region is CASSLDPTDTQYF. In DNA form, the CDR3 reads TGTGCCAGCAGCTTAGATCCCACAGATACGCAGTATTTT. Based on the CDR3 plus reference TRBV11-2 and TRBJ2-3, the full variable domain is EAGVAQSPRYKIIEKRQSVAFWCNPISGHATLYWYQQILGQGPKLLIQFQNNGVVDDSQLPKDRFSAERLKGVDSTLKIQPAKLEDSAVYLCASSLDPTDTQYFGPGTRLTVL.

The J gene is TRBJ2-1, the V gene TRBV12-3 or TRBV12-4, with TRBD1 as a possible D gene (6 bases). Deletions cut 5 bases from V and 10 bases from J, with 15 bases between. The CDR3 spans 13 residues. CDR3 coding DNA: TGTGCCAGCAGTCTGGACAGCTCGGGGGAGCAGTTCTTC. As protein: CASSLDSSGEQFF.

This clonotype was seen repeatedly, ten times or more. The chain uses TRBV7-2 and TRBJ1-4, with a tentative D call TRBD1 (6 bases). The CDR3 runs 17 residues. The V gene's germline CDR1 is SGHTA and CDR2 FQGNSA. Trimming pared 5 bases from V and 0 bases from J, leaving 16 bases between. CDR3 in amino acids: CASSVGGLGATNEKLFF. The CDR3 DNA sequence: TGTGCCAGCAGCGTAGGGGGATTGGGGGCAACTAATGAAAAACTGTTTTTT.

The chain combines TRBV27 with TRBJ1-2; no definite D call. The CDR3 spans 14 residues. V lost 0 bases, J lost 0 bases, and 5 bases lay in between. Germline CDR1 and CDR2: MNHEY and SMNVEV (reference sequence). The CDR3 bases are TGTGCCAGCAGTTTATCTTCTGCTAACTATGGCTACACCTTC. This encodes CASSLSSANYGYTF.

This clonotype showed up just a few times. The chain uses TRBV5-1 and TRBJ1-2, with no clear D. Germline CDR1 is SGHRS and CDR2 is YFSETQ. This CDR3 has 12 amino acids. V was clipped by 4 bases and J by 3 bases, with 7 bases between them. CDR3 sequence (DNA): TGCGCCAGCAGCGAGACGGACTATGGCTACACCTTC. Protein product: CASSETDYGYTF.

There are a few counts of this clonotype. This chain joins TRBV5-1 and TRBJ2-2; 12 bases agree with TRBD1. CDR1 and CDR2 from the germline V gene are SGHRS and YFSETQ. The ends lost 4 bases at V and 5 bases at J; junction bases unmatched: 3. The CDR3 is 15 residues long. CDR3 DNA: TGCGCCAGCAGCCTGGGACAGGGGGCTACCGGGGAGCTGTTTTTT. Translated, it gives CASSLGQGATGELFF.

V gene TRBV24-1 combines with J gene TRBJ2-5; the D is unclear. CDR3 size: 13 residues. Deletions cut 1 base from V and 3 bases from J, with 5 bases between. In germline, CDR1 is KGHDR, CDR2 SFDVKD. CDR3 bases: TGTGCCACCAGTGATTTTGGGGAAGAGACCCAGTACTTC. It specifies CATSDFGEETQYF.

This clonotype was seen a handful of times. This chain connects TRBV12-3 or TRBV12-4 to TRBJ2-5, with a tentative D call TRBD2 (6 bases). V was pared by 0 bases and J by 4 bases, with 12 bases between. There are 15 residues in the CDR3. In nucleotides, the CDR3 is TGTGCCAGCAGTTTAGCGGGAGGAGGGTTAGAGACCCAGTACTTC. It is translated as CASSLAGGGLETQYF.

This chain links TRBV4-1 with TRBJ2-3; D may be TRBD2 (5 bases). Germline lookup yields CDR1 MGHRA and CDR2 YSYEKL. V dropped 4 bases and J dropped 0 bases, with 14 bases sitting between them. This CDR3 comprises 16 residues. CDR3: CASSLPPGLSTDTQYF. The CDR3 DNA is TGCGCCAGCAGCCTCCCCCCCGGACTTAGCACAGATACGCAGTATTTT.